What follows are 10 T cell receptor beta chains derived from one specimen sequenced in a study of T cells after yellow fever vaccination. TCRdb independently ran MiXCR on the 5' RACE reads; one entry per CDR3 protein. The top ten clones hold roughly a sixth of a sample with under 700,000 distinct CDR3 sequences, around 17% of them seen once. Material: PBMCs, obtained 5 to 6 days after the first yellow fever vaccination. These receptors were taken from a man aged 18 to 29 who received the YFV17D yellow fever vaccine.

This clonotype was observed a few times. This sequence joins TRBV20-1 and TRBJ1-2; D is possibly TRBD1 (6 bases). Per germline, CDR1 DFQATT and CDR2 SNEGSKA (reference sequence). The CDR3 has 14 residues. Trimming took off 5 bases at V and 3 bases at J, with 16 bases between the two ends. This chain's CDR3 is CSASEGGAYYGYTF. As DNA, the CDR3 is TGCAGTGCTTCGGAGGGGGGGGCCTACTATGGCTACACCTTC.

Ten or more counts support this clonotype. V is TRBV7-2 and J is TRBJ2-1; D is unresolved. Germline V gene lookup returns CDR1 SGHTA and CDR2 FQGNSA. The CDR3 loop spans 13 amino acids. The V end lost 6 bases, the J end lost 0 bases, and 6 bases lay between the germline ends. CDR3 in amino acids: CASSLPSYNEQFF. As DNA, the CDR3 is TGTGCCAGCAGTTTGCCCTCCTACAATGAGCAGTTCTTC. The full variable domain, with the rest looked up from reference TRBV7-2 and TRBJ2-1, is GAGVSQSPSNKVTEKGKDVELRCDPISGHTALYWYRQSLGQGLEFLIYFQGNSAPDKSGLPSDRFSAERTGGSVSTLTIQRTQQEDSAVYLCASSLPSYNEQFFGPGTRLTVL.

This clonotype was recorded a few times. The rearrangement links TRBV6-1 to TRBJ2-5, with D uncertain. CDR1 and CDR2 (germline): MNHNS, SASEGT. The CDR3 consists of 17 residues. Trimming removed 6 bases from V and 4 bases from J, with 24 bases in between. The CDR3 here is CASRPSIRAVLLETQYF. CDR3 DNA sequence: TGTGCCAGCAGACCAAGCATCAGAGCCGTACTTTTAGAGACCCAGTACTTC.

The chain combines TRBV5-4 with TRBJ2-3; TRBD2 agrees at 12 bases. This CDR3 region has 15 residues. CDR1 and CDR2 (germline): SGHNT, YYREEE (reference sequence). Losses at the gene ends were 5 bases for V and 2 bases for J; bases not matched to a gene: 3. The DNA for the CDR3 is TGTGCCAGCAGACTAGCGGGGGGCGCCACAGATACGCAGTATTTT. Translated: CASRLAGGATDTQYF.

This clonotype appeared a few times. The chain uses TRBV3-1 and TRBJ2-7; D possibly corresponds to TRBD2 (5 bases). V lost 2 bases, J lost 5 bases, and 16 bases lay in between. The length of the CDR3 is 15 residues. Per germline, CDR1 LGHDT and CDR2 YNNKEL (reference sequence). The chain's CDR3 is CASSQMAGVHNEQYF. The CDR3, as DNA: TGTGCCAGCAGCCAAATGGCCGGGGTTCACAACGAGCAGTACTTC.

The CDR3 bases are TGTGCCAGCAGCTCCAACCGCCCGGGACAGGTGGCTTGGGAGACCCAGTACTTC. This codes for CASSSNRPGQVAWETQYF. The chain combines TRBV11-2 with TRBJ2-5, with 8 bases matching TRBD1. The ends lost 4 bases at V and 5 bases at J; junction bases unmatched: 18. The CDR3 runs 18 residues. Germline V lookup: CDR1 SGHAT, CDR2 FQNNGV.

This clonotype came up a few times. The chain combines TRBV28 with TRBJ1-6; no firm D call. V was trimmed by 2 bases and J by 7 bases, leaving 9 bases between them. This CDR3 has 14 residues. Germline CDR1 and CDR2: MDHEN and SYDVKM. In DNA, the CDR3 is TGTGCCAGCAGTTTACCCAGGACCAATTCACCCCTCCACTTT. Amino acid sequence: CASSLPRTNSPLHF.

This clonotype occurred a few times. The J gene is TRBJ2-7, the V gene TRBV5-6; TRBD2 might be the D (6 bases). The CDR3 sequence is 14 residues long. Germline lookup yields CDR1 SGHDT and CDR2 YYEEEE. V was clipped by 6 bases and J by 3 bases, with 16 bases between them. The CDR3 loop reads CASTHGGADYEQYV. The CDR3 nucleotides are TGTGCCAGCACCCACGGCGGGGCGGACTACGAGCAGTACGTC.

This clonotype occurred many times. V usage is TRBV7-6 and J usage is TRBJ2-7; TRBD2 matches 9 bases. CDR3 length: 15 amino acids. V gave up 0 bases and J gave up 1 base; unmatched junction bases: 1. Germline CDR1 and CDR2: SGHVS and FNYEAQ. CDR3 bases: TGTGCCAGCAGCTTAGCGCTAGCGGGGTCCTACGAGCAGTACTTC. Translating gives CASSLALAGSYEQYF.

This clonotype was recorded a few times. The chain carries TRBV3-1 and TRBJ1-4; D gene uncertain. CDR3 size: 15 residues. In germline, CDR1 is LGHDT, CDR2 YNNKEL (reference sequence). V gave up 6 bases and J gave up 7 bases, with 18 bases separating them. CDR3 sequence reads: CASSSDMGLGEKLFF. The CDR3, as DNA: TGTGCCAGCAGTTCCGACATGGGCTTGGGTGAAAAACTGTTTTTT.